This record looks at one T cell receptor (beta chain) sequence and its context. No antigen is known for it. This entry comes from a study of T cell repertoires in cytomegalovirus infection. Study background: Indications came from public TCR beta signatures; they pointed to CMV infection and to a matching HLA type. Study observations and caveats: HLA-C-restricted, CMV-specific TCR beta clonotypes were dominant ex vivo. Cumulative public TCR beta family frequency identified CMV carriers with the relevant HLA.

TCRdb used MiXCR to reprocess the reads, holding one entry per CDR3 protein. The sample records around 320,000 distinct CDR3 sequences, approximately 9.5% being singletons. Sequencing was done on a sample of PBMCs. The TCR comes from a human donor in good health (CMV status not recorded). Some clones in this sample may be carry-over from other donors' samples.

CDR3 in amino acids: CASSLGQAPTGELFF. CDR3 in DNA: TGTGCCAGCAGCTTGGGACAGGCCCCTACCGGGGAGCTGTTTTTT. This chain uses TRBV7-6 with TRBJ2-2, with 8 bases lining up with TRBD1. This CDR3 contains 15 residues. The germline CDR1 and CDR2 sequences are SGHVS and FNYEAQ. The V gene end was trimmed by 3 bases and the J gene end by 5 bases; junction bases not matched to a gene: 5.